The 20 T cell receptor beta chains presented below share a single source sample, sequenced in a study of blood T cell repertoires in COVID-19. Method: immunoSEQ multiplex PCR; TCRdb's copy keeps in-frame clones and lacks some. The sample includes about 45,000 clones, roughly 87% of them seen just once. The sequenced sample was peripheral blood. The receptors derive from a woman older than 75 with active COVID-19.

The chain couples TRBV2 to TRBJ1-5, with TRBD1 identical over 10 bases. CDR1 and CDR2 (germline): SNHLY, FYNNEI. The CDR3 runs to 20 residues. The J segment lost 0 bases and the V segment lost 4 bases, leaving 15 bases of the junction unmatched. The CDR3 DNA reads as TGTGCCAGCAGTGTCCTCCTCGGACAGGGGGGCGCCCATAGCAATCAGCCCCAGCATTTT. This gives the protein CASSVLLGQGGAHSNQPQHF.

This clone was recorded only once. The gene calls are TRBV24-1 and TRBJ2-3; D not certain. The V gene lost 10 bases and the J gene lost 0 bases, with 13 bases spanning the gap. From germline, CDR1 is KGHDR and CDR2 SFDVKD. The CDR3 sequence is 14 residues long. As DNA, the CDR3 is TGTGCCACAAGAGGAGAGTCTAGCACAGATACGCAGTATTTT. This translates into CATRGESSTDTQYF.

CDR3 protein: CPGSPPDRGPTNTGELFF. The DNA of the CDR3 is TGTCCTGGGAGCCCTCCGGACAGGGGGCCTACGAACACCGGGGAGCTGTTTTTT. The chain has TRBV22-1 and TRBJ2-2; the D call in the table, TRBD1, was not verified against the DNA. TRBV22-1 is recorded as a pseudogene. The CDR3 runs to 18 residues.

The chain combines TRBV5-4 with TRBJ2-2, with D possibly TRBD2 on 6 matching bases. The ends were cut back, 3 bases at V and 4 bases at J, with 19 bases in the middle. This CDR3 spans 17 amino acids. The germline V gene encodes CDR1 SGHNT and CDR2 YYREEE (reference sequence). The chain's CDR3 is CASSSAGRSGSTGELFF. CDR3 in DNA: TGTGCCAGCAGCTCAGCGGGTCGTTCAGGGAGCACCGGGGAGCTGTTTTTT. Drawing the rest from reference TRBV5-4 and TRBJ2-2, the complete variable domain is ETGVTQSPTHLIKTRGQQVTLRCSSQSGHNTVSWYQQALGQGPQFIFQYYREEENGRGNFPPRFSGLQFPNYSSELNVNALELDDSALYLCASSSAGRSGSTGELFFGEGSRLTVL.

This clone was found once. The rearrangement links TRBV14 to TRBJ2-1; tentative D call: TRBD1 (5 bases). The CDR3 has 16 amino acids. Per the germline V gene, CDR1 is SGHDN and CDR2 is FVKESK. V lost 1 base and J 4 bases, leaving 14 bases between the germline ends. The CDR3 spells CASSQGRDRFYNEQFF. For the CDR3, the DNA is TGTGCCAGCAGCCAAGGTCGTGACAGATTTTACAATGAGCAGTTCTTC.

V and J are TRBV28 and TRBJ1-3, with D possibly TRBD1 on 6 matching bases. The CDR3 is made up of 15 amino acids. Trimming pared 6 bases from V and 0 bases from J, leaving 12 bases between. Germline CDR1 reads MDHEN; CDR2 reads SYDVKM. The CDR3 spells CASSGTTYSGNTIYF. In DNA form, the CDR3 reads TGTGCCAGCAGCGGGACAACTTACTCTGGAAACACCATATATTTT.

CDR3 in DNA: TGTGCCAGCAGTTCCCGGGTCTACGAGCAGTACTTC. Protein sequence: CASSSRVYEQYF. V gene TRBV28 combines with J gene TRBJ2-7; D is unresolved. Trimming left V 4 bases short and J 3 bases short, with 7 bases between. The germline CDR1 and CDR2 sequences are MDHEN and SYDVKM. The CDR3 contains 12 residues.

Here the CDR3 reads CASSSYDRVFNSPLHF. The CDR3, as DNA: TGTGCCAGCTCATCCTACGACAGGGTTTTTAATTCACCCCTCCACTTT. The rearrangement joins TRBV18 to TRBJ1-6; 7 bases are shared with TRBD1. The length of the CDR3 is 16 residues. J was trimmed by 6 bases and V by 5 bases; bases with no gene match: 10. Germline V gene data show CDR1 as KGHSH and CDR2 as LQKENI. The variable domain in full, with the rest retrieved from reference TRBV18 and TRBJ1-6, is NAGVMQNPRHLVRRRGQEARLRCSPMKGHSHVYWYRQLPEEGLKFMVYLQKENIIDESGMPKERFSAEFPKEGPSILRIQQVVRGDSAAYFCASSSYDRVFNSPLHFGNGTRLTVT.

The chain combines TRBV30 with TRBJ2-3; D might be TRBD2 (5 bases). V lost 4 bases and J 2 bases, leaving 10 bases between the germline ends. Germline V gene lookup returns CDR1 GTSNPN and CDR2 SVGIG (reference sequence). The CDR3 length is 13 residues. CDR3 protein: CAWTPGVTDTQYF. The CDR3 region has the DNA TGTGCCTGGACCCCCGGGGTCACAGATACGCAGTATTTT. The variable domain in full, with the rest retrieved from reference TRBV30 and TRBJ2-3, is SQTIHQWPATLVQPVGSPLSLECTVEGTSNPNLYWYRQAAGRGLQLLFYSVGIGQISSEVPQNLSASRPQDRQFILSSKKLLLSDSGFYLCAWTPGVTDTQYFGPGTRLTVL.

CDR3 DNA sequence: TGTGCCAGTAGACAGGACAACTATGGCTACACCTTC. It translates to CASRQDNYGYTF. The chain joins TRBV2 to TRBJ1-2; D is possibly TRBD1 (6 bases). CDR1 and CDR2 from the germline V gene are SNHLY and FYNNEI. Trimming took 9 bases from V and 2 from J, leaving 10 bases between them. The CDR3 covers 12 residues.

The chain couples TRBV7-2 to TRBJ2-7; 14 nucleotides align to TRBD2. CDR1 and CDR2 (germline): SGHTA, FQGNSA. The junction had 7 bases not matched to a gene; V was cut back by 1 base and J by 5 bases. This CDR3 region has 17 residues. This CDR3 reads CASSLGLAGGLFNEQYF. CDR3 nucleotides: TGTGCCAGCAGCTTAGGACTAGCGGGGGGGCTTTTTAACGAGCAGTACTTC.

The V gene is TRBV11-2, the J gene TRBJ2-3, with D possibly TRBD2 on 7 matching bases. V lost 5 bases and J lost 2, with 20 bases in between. The CDR3 extends over 17 amino acids. Germline values: CDR1 SGHAT, CDR2 FQNNGV. CDR3 DNA: TGTGCCAGCAGCCCCGGGGGTGGGGCGGGGGCCACAGATACGCAGTATTTT. Its translation is CASSPGGGAGATDTQYF.

This chain joins TRBV27 and TRBJ2-1; D may be TRBD2 (5 bases). The CDR3 length is 15 residues. Trimming stripped 6 bases from V and 5 bases from J, with 17 bases between. The germline V gene has CDR1 MNHEY and CDR2 SMNVEV (reference sequence). This CDR3 is CASRLTGNKHNEQFF. The CDR3 coding sequence is TGTGCCAGCAGACTGACGGGGAACAAGCACAATGAGCAGTTCTTC.

This chain connects TRBV2 to TRBJ2-5; tentative D call: TRBD2 (5 bases). V lost 5 bases and J lost 5, with 12 bases in between. CDR1 is SNHLY and CDR2 is FYNNEI in the germline V gene. The CDR3 runs 13 residues. The CDR3 loop reads CASSPPPGETQYF. Here the CDR3 DNA reads TGTGCCAGCAGTCCACCCCCGGGGGAGACCCAGTACTTC.

The chain has TRBV9 and TRBJ2-5; 8 bases are shared with TRBD1. The CDR3 extends over 15 amino acids. Germline values: CDR1 SGDLS, CDR2 YYNGEE. Losses at the gene ends were 4 bases for V and 4 bases for J; bases not matched to a gene: 9. The CDR3 is CASSLGQGNLETQYF. The DNA of the CDR3 is TGTGCCAGCAGCCTCGGACAGGGAAATTTAGAGACCCAGTACTTC.

Details on this clone: This same CDR3 is encoded by further DNA sequences in the sample. The chain uses TRBV7-2 and TRBJ2-7; TRBD2 aligns across 12 bases. From germline, CDR1 is SGHTA and CDR2 FQGNSA. V was pared by 5 bases and J by 2 bases, with 1 base of the junction left unmatched. This CDR3 has 14 residues. The CDR3 bases are TGTGCCAGCAGCCCTAGCGGGGGGGCCTACGAGCAGTACTTC. Amino acids: CASSPSGGAYEQYF.

The CDR3 region is CASSFWTATNEKLFF. The DNA for the CDR3 is TGTGCCAGCAGCTTCTGGACAGCAACTAATGAAAAACTGTTTTTT. V is TRBV7-9 and J is TRBJ1-4; tentative D call: TRBD1 (6 bases). The CDR3 consists of 15 residues. CDR1 is SEHNR and CDR2 is FQNEAQ in the germline V gene (reference sequence). V was cut by 3 bases and J by 0 bases, with 8 bases left in between.

V is TRBV9 and J is TRBJ1-2; D call uncertain. The V gene lost 3 bases and the J gene lost 1 base, with 7 bases spanning the gap. Per germline, CDR1 SGDLS and CDR2 YYNGEE. This CDR3 has 13 amino acids. DNA for the CDR3: TGTGCCAGCAGCGCCGACTTTAACTATGGCTACACCTTC. Its protein product is CASSADFNYGYTF.

V gene TRBV2 combines with J gene TRBJ1-2; 7 nucleotides line up with TRBD1. Germline CDR1 SNHLY, CDR2 FYNNEI. The ends lost 6 bases at V and 8 bases at J; junction bases unmatched: 3. CDR3 length: 11 residues. This CDR3 reads CASRTGRGYTF. The CDR3 region has the DNA TGTGCCAGCAGGACAGGGAGGGGCTACACCTTC.

The J gene is TRBJ1-6, the V gene TRBV30, with D unresolved. CDR1 is GTSNPN and CDR2 is SVGIG in the germline V gene (reference sequence). Trimming took 0 bases from V and 4 from J, leaving 7 bases between them. CDR3 size: 14 residues. CDR3 amino acids: CAWSVARYNSPLHF. Written as DNA, the CDR3 is TGTGCCTGGAGTGTTGCGCGGTATAATTCACCCCTCCACTTT.